These T cell receptor beta chains were read from a single sample in a study of cytomegalovirus exposure and HLA in healthy donors. Sequenced by immunoSEQ multiplex PCR; TCRdb stores in-frame clones only, minus some. The sample contains about 160,000 clones, roughly 82% of which appear only once. Sequenced: PBMCs. These receptors were obtained from a woman in her 50s in good health and CMV-seropositive. Both conserved end residues are part of each CDR3. D genes are given only for firm matches. The size of a clone is reported for some rows only, either as once, few or many, or as a class for expanded clones.

v_gene	d_gene	len	j_gene	abundance	CDR3aa	CDR3nt
TRBV6-6	.	12	TRBJ2-1	.	CASGGLYNEQFF	TGTGCCAGCGGGGGCCTCTACAATGAGCAGTTCTTC
TRBV5-1	TRBD1	16	TRBJ2-1	.	CASSQGSTGRYNEQFF	TGCGCCAGCAGCCAAGGATCGACAGGGCGTTACAATGAGCAGTTCTTC
TRBV5-4	TRBD2	15	TRBJ2-1	.	CASSSVAGGYNEQFF	TGTGCCAGCAGCTCTGTCGCGGGGGGGTACAATGAGCAGTTCTTC
TRBV19	.	13	TRBJ2-7	.	CASNRQDRHEQYF	TGTGCCAGTAATAGACAGGATCGGCACGAGCAGTACTTC
TRBV11-2	TRBD1	15	TRBJ2-7	.	CASSWGTGSSYEQYF	TGTGCCAGCAGCTGGGGGACAGGGAGCTCCTACGAGCAGTACTTC
TRBV30	.	15	TRBJ1-6	.	CAWSSLAGFNSPLHF	TGTGCCTGGAGCTCCCTTGCAGGGTTTAATTCACCCCTCCACTTT
TRBV18	.	14	TRBJ2-7	.	CASSPGAATYEQYF	TGTGCCAGCTCACCGGGGGCAGCGACTTACGAGCAGTACTTC
TRBV6-1	TRBD1	14	TRBJ2-5	.	CASGQGVWGETQYF	TGTGCCAGCGGCCAGGGGGTTTGGGGAGAGACCCAGTACTTC
TRBV5-6	.	11	TRBJ2-1	few	CASSLRNEQFF	TGTGCCAGCAGCCTTCGCAATGAGCAGTTCTTC
TRBV29-1	.	12	TRBJ2-7	.	CSVGASTYEQYF	TGCAGCGTTGGGGCCTCTACCTACGAGCAGTACTTC
TRBV6-5	TRBD1	13	TRBJ1-2	once	CASTRDSAYGYTF	TGTGCCAGCACCAGGGACAGCGCCTATGGCTACACCTTC
TRBV5-1	TRBD2	17	TRBJ2-1	.	CASSPGLTSSSYNEQFF	TGCGCCAGCAGCCCGGGACTAACCTCGAGCTCCTACAATGAGCAGTTCTTC
TRBV5-8	TRBD1	15	TRBJ2-7	.	CASSLSAGRGYEQYF	TGTGCCAGCAGCTTGTCGGCGGGCAGGGGGTACGAGCAGTACTTC
TRBV4-2	TRBD2	14	TRBJ2-7	.	CASSQGTSGCGQYF	TGTGCCAGCAGCCAGGGGACTAGCGGGTGCGGGCAGTACTTC
TRBV5-1	.	16	TRBJ2-7	.	CASSPSPSGIGYEQYF	TGCGCCAGCAGCCCAAGTCCCTCAGGGATTGGCTACGAGCAGTACTTC
TRBV6-1	.	15	TRBJ1-3	.	CASSEGPDSGNTIYF	TGTGCCAGCAGTGAAGGGCCTGACAGTGGAAACACCATATATTTT
TRBV5-1	.	14	TRBJ2-5	.	CASSLGQGQETQYF	TGCGCCAGCAGCTTGGGGCAGGGTCAAGAGACCCAGTACTTC
TRBV2	TRBD1	15	TRBJ2-5	.	CASMGQGRFQETQYF	TGTGCCAGCATGGGACAGGGGCGATTCCAAGAGACCCAGTACTTC
TRBV6-1	.	11	TRBJ1-2	.	CASTPREGYTF	TGTGCCAGCACCCCCCGGGAAGGCTACACCTTC
TRBV5-1	TRBD2	14	TRBJ2-5	.	CASSLAGGRETQYF	TGCGCCAGCAGCTTAGCGGGGGGGAGAGAGACCCAGTACTTC
TRBV9	TRBD2	16	TRBJ2-5	.	CASSVGTSGGVETQYF	TGTGCCAGCAGCGTAGGGACTAGCGGGGGTGTCGAGACCCAGTACTTC
TRBV10-3	TRBD1	15	TRBJ2-1	few	CAISGGDRNDNEQFF	TGTGCCATCAGTGGAGGGGACAGGAACGACAATGAGCAGTTCTTC
TRBV4-2	.	14	TRBJ2-2	.	CASSQDRRGGELFF	TGTGCCAGCAGCCAAGATCGGAGAGGCGGGGAGCTGTTTTTT
TRBV6-5	TRBD1	13	TRBJ2-7	.	CATNRGQGYEQYF	TGTGCCACCAACAGGGGGCAAGGCTACGAGCAGTACTTC
TRBV27	TRBD1	16	TRBJ1-6	.	CASSLLLTGAHSPLHF	TGTGCCAGCAGTTTGCTTCTTACAGGGGCCCATTCACCCCTCCACTTT
TRBV4-1	TRBD2	18	TRBJ2-1	.	CASSHERGGPRGYNEQFF	TGCGCCAGCAGCCATGAACGCGGGGGGCCCAGAGGGTACAATGAGCAGTTCTTC
TRBV7-8	.	13	TRBJ1-6	.	CASSLGAPSAPRF	TGTGCCAGCAGCTTAGGGGCGCCCTCGGCCCCTCGATTT
TRBV11-1	TRBD2	19	TRBJ2-5	.	CASSQGLVSPNYDEETQYF	TGTGCCAGCAGCCAAGGACTAGTCTCGCCAAATTACGACGAAGAGACCCAGTACTTC
TRBV25-1	.	12	TRBJ2-3	.	CASSFPGDTQYF	TGTGCCAGCAGTTTTCCGGGAGATACGCAGTATTTT
TRBV30	.	14	TRBJ1-6	.	CAWSVLRVKSPLHF	TGTGCCTGGAGTGTACTCAGGGTTAAGTCACCCCTCCACTTT